A single sample gave rise to the 8 T cell receptor beta chains below, sequenced in a study of CD8 T cells in ankylosing spondylitis (dated by TCRdb to about 2017). Libraries were prepared through 5' RACE. The reads were generated on an Illumina HiSeq 2500. The public reads were reprocessed in TCRdb via fastp at Q25 and MiXCR, keeping in-frame beta chains. Each CDR3 protein gets just one entry, which takes the most common genes and DNA from the rows behind it. This sample has under 300,000 distinct CDR3 sequences in its table, and over 8.5% of those were observed once. The ten top clones hold around 7% of the sample. The sequenced sample was blood, either unsorted or a sorted T cell fraction (not recorded which). These receptors all stem from a male donor with ankylosing spondylitis or in good health (not recorded which).

In this sample, this clonotype turned up a few times. This chain uses TRBV19 with TRBJ2-1; TRBD2 aligns across 7 bases. Germline V gene data show CDR1 as LNHDA and CDR2 as SQIVND (reference sequence). Germline trimming cut 6 bases from V and 9 bases from J; bases unmatched to any gene: 8. This CDR3 comprises 13 residues. The CDR3 DNA sequence: TGTGCCAGTAGCCGACTAGCAATAGGTGAGCAGTTCTTC. Amino acid sequence: CASSRLAIGEQFF.

This clonotype was counted many times. The chain couples TRBV12-3 or TRBV12-4 to TRBJ2-2, with D maybe TRBD1 (6 bases). V was clipped by 7 bases and J by 7 bases, with 19 bases between them. The CDR3 has 15 residues. The CDR3: CASTTHRESGGELFF. CDR3 nucleotides: TGTGCCAGCACTACTCACAGGGAGTCGGGCGGGGAGCTGTTTTTT.

The sample holds many counts of this clonotype. The chain combines TRBV20-1 with TRBJ2-3; 10 bases map to TRBD2. The CDR3 extends over 15 amino acids. The trim removed 2 bases at V and 4 bases at J, leaving 6 bases unmatched. CDR1 DFQATT and CDR2 SNEGSKA come from the germline V gene (reference sequence). The CDR3 nucleotides are TGCAGTGCTAGATCAAGCGGGGGGGCCTCAGATACGCAGTATTTT. As protein: CSARSSGGASDTQYF.

In this sample, this clonotype turned up many times. This chain uses TRBV29-1 with TRBJ1-1; maybe TRBD1 (5 bases). V was trimmed by 3 bases and J by 1 base, leaving 18 bases between them. The CDR3 is 16 amino acids. Per the germline V gene, CDR1 is SQVTM and CDR2 is ANQGSEA. The CDR3 is CSVDTGPSGGNTEAFF. The CDR3 nucleotides are TGCAGCGTTGATACCGGCCCATCCGGGGGGAACACTGAAGCTTTCTTT.

V and J are TRBV5-6 and TRBJ2-1; 9 bases fit TRBD2. J was trimmed by 4 bases and V by 0 bases; bases with no gene match: 8. Germline-derived CDR1 and CDR2 are SGHDT and YYEEEE. CDR3 length: 17 residues. The CDR3 spells CASSLGLAVNPYNEQFF. As DNA, the CDR3 is TGTGCCAGCAGCTTGGGACTAGCGGTTAATCCATACAATGAGCAGTTCTTC.

This clonotype appeared many times. The chain joins TRBV5-5 to TRBJ1-1; tentatively, D is TRBD1 (5 bases). The germline V gene has CDR1 SGHKS and CDR2 YYEKEE (reference sequence). The CDR3 has 14 amino acids. V lost 1 base, J lost 3 bases, and 10 bases lay in between. The CDR3 loop reads CASSLWGRDTEAFF. The CDR3 DNA is TGTGCCAGCAGCTTGTGGGGCAGGGACACTGAAGCTTTCTTT.

This clonotype was recorded a few times. V and J are TRBV9 and TRBJ2-3; possibly TRBD1 for D (5 bases). CDR3 length equals 16 residues. Germline CDR1 SGDLS, CDR2 YYNGEE. V was cut by 4 bases and J by 3 bases, with 18 bases left in between. CDR3 DNA sequence: TGTGCCAGCAGCCCCCAGGGTTACCCACAAACAGATACGCAGTATTTT. This gives the protein CASSPQGYPQTDTQYF.

The chain has TRBV12-3 or TRBV12-4 and TRBJ2-1; 8 nucleotides match TRBD1. V shed 7 bases, J shed 8 bases, and the junction held 16 bases outside the gene matches. CDR3 length: 16 amino acids. The CDR3 is CASTSSGQGGADEQFF. DNA of the CDR3: TGTGCCAGCACTTCATCCGGACAGGGAGGTGCGGATGAGCAGTTCTTC.